The clone carrying this T cell receptor (beta chain) has ten or more counts. Unique molecular identifiers were built into the TCRbeta library. TCRdb independently ran MiXCR on the PCR reads; one entry per CDR3 protein. Among more than 85,000 distinct CDR3 sequences listed, 9% to 12% were seen once. These data are taken from a study of T-cell reconstitution after alpha-beta-depleted transplantation in children. This CDR3 contains 13 residues. V gave up 6 bases and J gave up 5 bases; unmatched junction bases: 7. The sequencing here drew on PBMCs from the stem cell graft donor, taken from the stem cell graft. This clonotype was obtained from a human donor who donated a stem cell graft to a child with acute lymphoblastic leukemia. The V call is TRBV12-3 or TRBV12-4, the J call TRBJ2-7, with 7 bases that match TRBD2. CDR3 residues: CASSSLAEHEQYF. CDR3 coding DNA: TGTGCCAGCAGCTCTCTAGCGGAACACGAGCAGTACTTC.